This section outlines one T cell receptor (beta chain) sequence together with its context. Each and every patient relapsed after autologous stem cell transplantation, and patients got differing brentuximab vedotin exposure. These data originate in a study of PD-1 blockade in classical Hodgkin lymphoma. The data were produced by immunoSEQ multiplex PCR, yet TCRdb's version contains in-frame clones alone and is incomplete. Here the sample spans tens of thousands of clones, around 87% being singletons. Per germline, CDR1 SNHLY and CDR2 FYNNEI. The V end was cut by 7 bases, the J end by 0 bases, with 12 bases between. The CDR3 sequence is 15 residues long.

Sequenced here: peripheral blood mononuclear cells (PBMCs), sampled at baseline. This receptor was taken from a human donor with classical Hodgkin lymphoma. J is TRBJ1-4 and V is TRBV2, with D possibly TRBD1 on 6 matching bases. DNA for the CDR3: TGTGCCAGCAAGGAGGACAGTGCAACTAATGAAAAACTGTTTTTT. The encoded protein is CASKEDSATNEKLFF.